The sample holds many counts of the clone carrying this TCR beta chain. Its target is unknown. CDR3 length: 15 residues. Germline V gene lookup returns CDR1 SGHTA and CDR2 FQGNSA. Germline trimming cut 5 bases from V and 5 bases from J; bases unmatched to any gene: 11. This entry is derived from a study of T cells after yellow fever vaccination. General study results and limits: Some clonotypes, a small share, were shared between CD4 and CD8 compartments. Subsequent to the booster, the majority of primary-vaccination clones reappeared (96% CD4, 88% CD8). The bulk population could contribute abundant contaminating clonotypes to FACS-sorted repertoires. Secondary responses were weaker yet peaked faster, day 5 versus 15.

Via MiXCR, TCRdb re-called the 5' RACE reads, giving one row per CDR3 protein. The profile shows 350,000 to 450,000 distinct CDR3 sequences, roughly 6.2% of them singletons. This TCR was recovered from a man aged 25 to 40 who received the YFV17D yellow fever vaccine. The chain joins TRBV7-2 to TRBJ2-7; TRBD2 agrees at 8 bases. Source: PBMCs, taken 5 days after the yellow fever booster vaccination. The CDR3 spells CASSLLAGGPDEQYF. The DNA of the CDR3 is TGTGCCAGCAGCCTGCTCGCGGGGGGCCCCGACGAGCAGTACTTC.